Listed below are T cell receptor beta chains from one sample, sequenced in a study of PD-1 blockade in classical Hodgkin lymphoma. The protocol was immunoSEQ multiplex PCR, while the TCRdb copy is restricted to in-frame clones and leaves out a portion. The sample holds about 42,000 clones, about 72% seen once. Material: peripheral blood mononuclear cells (PBMCs), obtained at baseline. These receptor sequences come from a human donor with classical Hodgkin lymphoma. The CDR3 runs from the conserved cysteine through the conserved F or W. Each record gives: V gene, D gene, clone size, J gene, CDR3 protein, CDR3 DNA. D genes are given only for firm matches. Not all rows give a size; the values are once, few, many and, for expanded clones, a class.

v_call: TRBV27
d_call: TRBD1
clone_size: -
j_call: TRBJ2-7
cdr3_aa: CASSRQGGEQYF
cdr3_nt: TGTGCCAGCAGTCGACAGGGTGGCGAGCAGTACTTC

v_call: TRBV6-1
d_call: -
clone_size: -
j_call: TRBJ1-5
cdr3_aa: CASSEGTVSNQPQHF
cdr3_nt: TGTGCCAGCAGTGAAGGGACAGTTAGCAATCAGCCCCAGCATTTT

v_call: TRBV14
d_call: TRBD2
clone_size: -
j_call: TRBJ2-7
cdr3_aa: CASSDPGLAVHF
cdr3_nt: TGTGCCAGCAGTGACCCGGGACTAGCGGTTCACTTC

v_call: TRBV7-9
d_call: -
clone_size: -
j_call: TRBJ2-5
cdr3_aa: CASSPTVQETQYF
cdr3_nt: TGTGCCAGCAGCCCGACAGTACAAGAGACCCAGTACTTC

v_call: TRBV27
d_call: TRBD1
clone_size: few
j_call: TRBJ2-7
cdr3_aa: CASSSSPTGPTYEQYF
cdr3_nt: TGTGCCAGCAGTTCTTCCCCGACAGGGCCTACCTACGAGCAGTACTTC

v_call: TRBV29-1
d_call: -
clone_size: -
j_call: TRBJ2-3
cdr3_aa: CSALYTDTQYF
cdr3_nt: TGCAGCGCCCTTTACACAGATACGCAGTATTTT

v_call: TRBV19
d_call: -
clone_size: -
j_call: TRBJ2-5
cdr3_aa: CASSISGYSAQETQYF
cdr3_nt: TGTGCCAGTAGTATCTCGGGATATTCAGCCCAAGAGACCCAGTACTTC

v_call: TRBV10-3
d_call: TRBD1
clone_size: -
j_call: TRBJ2-7
cdr3_aa: CATTRGQGAYEQYF
cdr3_nt: TGTGCCACAACGAGGGGACAGGGAGCCTACGAGCAGTACTTC

v_call: TRBV13
d_call: -
clone_size: -
j_call: TRBJ2-1
cdr3_aa: CASSLGMDREQFF
cdr3_nt: TGTGCCAGCAGCTTAGGAATGGATAGGGAGCAGTTCTTC

v_call: TRBV27
d_call: -
clone_size: -
j_call: TRBJ2-1
cdr3_aa: CASGAADPFF
cdr3_nt: TGTGCCAGCGGGGCGGCAGATCCGTTCTTC

v_call: TRBV20-1
d_call: -
clone_size: few
j_call: TRBJ2-1
cdr3_aa: CSANNEQFF
cdr3_nt: TGCAGTGCTAACAATGAGCAGTTCTTC

v_call: TRBV19
d_call: -
clone_size: -
j_call: TRBJ1-1
cdr3_aa: CASSMVGTREGAEAFF
cdr3_nt: TGTGCCAGTAGTATGGTGGGTACTCGCGAAGGGGCTGAAGCTTTCTTT

v_call: TRBV6-4
d_call: -
clone_size: -
j_call: TRBJ2-2
cdr3_aa: CASSDGETGELFF
cdr3_nt: TGTGCCAGCAGTGACGGGGAGACCGGGGAGCTGTTTTTT

v_call: TRBV6-6
d_call: -
clone_size: -
j_call: TRBJ2-2
cdr3_aa: CASSYSIQGTGELFF
cdr3_nt: TGTGCCAGCAGTTACTCGATCCAAGGGACCGGGGAGCTGTTTTTT

v_call: TRBV9
d_call: -
clone_size: -
j_call: TRBJ2-5
cdr3_aa: CASSAEGTAGETQYF
cdr3_nt: TGTGCCAGCAGCGCTGAGGGGACGGCTGGAGAGACCCAGTACTTC

v_call: TRBV30
d_call: TRBD1
clone_size: -
j_call: TRBJ2-5
cdr3_aa: CAWREDRGREETQYF
cdr3_nt: TGTGCCTGGAGGGAGGACAGGGGACGGGAGGAGACCCAGTACTTC

v_call: TRBV7-9
d_call: TRBD1
clone_size: -
j_call: TRBJ1-4
cdr3_aa: CASSRGQADNEKLFF
cdr3_nt: TGTGCCAGCAGCAGGGGACAGGCTGATAATGAAAAACTGTTTTTT

v_call: TRBV9
d_call: TRBD2
clone_size: -
j_call: TRBJ2-1
cdr3_aa: CASSVGGLAGQMNEQFF
cdr3_nt: TGTGCCAGCAGCGTAGGGGGACTAGCGGGTCAGATGAATGAGCAGTTCTTC

v_call: TRBV27
d_call: -
clone_size: few
j_call: TRBJ1-2
cdr3_aa: CSERWGYTF
cdr3_nt: TGTTCCGAAAGGTGGGGCTACACCTTC

v_call: TRBV28
d_call: TRBD2
clone_size: -
j_call: TRBJ2-1
cdr3_aa: CASSLGLAGPVREQFF
cdr3_nt: TGTGCCAGCAGTTTGGGACTAGCGGGACCCGTCAGGGAGCAGTTCTTC

v_call: TRBV5-1
d_call: -
clone_size: -
j_call: TRBJ2-1
cdr3_aa: CASTENYNEQFF
cdr3_nt: TGCGCCAGCACGGAGAACTACAATGAGCAGTTCTTC

v_call: TRBV7-9
d_call: -
clone_size: -
j_call: TRBJ2-3
cdr3_aa: CASSSRKSAVDTQYF
cdr3_nt: TGTGCCAGCAGCTCCCGGAAGAGCGCAGTCGATACGCAGTATTTT

v_call: TRBV7-8
d_call: -
clone_size: -
j_call: TRBJ2-2
cdr3_aa: CASSLVPGGGTGELFF
cdr3_nt: TGTGCCAGCAGCTTAGTCCCGGGGGGCGGGACCGGGGAGCTGTTTTTT

v_call: TRBV14
d_call: TRBD1
clone_size: -
j_call: TRBJ1-2
cdr3_aa: CASSRRTGYRDGYTF
cdr3_nt: TGTGCCAGCAGCCGTCGGACAGGTTATAGGGATGGCTACACCTTC

v_call: TRBV5-1
d_call: -
clone_size: few
j_call: TRBJ2-3
cdr3_aa: CASSFTHFLTDTQYF
cdr3_nt: TGCGCCAGCAGCTTTACCCATTTCCTCACAGATACGCAGTATTTT

v_call: TRBV9
d_call: TRBD2
clone_size: -
j_call: TRBJ2-2
cdr3_aa: CASSAGGDTGELFF
cdr3_nt: TGTGCCAGCAGCGCCGGGGGGGACACCGGGGAGCTGTTTTTT

v_call: TRBV2
d_call: -
clone_size: many
j_call: TRBJ2-2
cdr3_aa: CASWGKTDEELFF
cdr3_nt: TGTGCCAGTTGGGGGAAGACAGACGAGGAGCTGTTTTTT

v_call: TRBV9
d_call: -
clone_size: -
j_call: TRBJ2-3
cdr3_aa: CASSGDTDTQYF
cdr3_nt: TGTGCCAGCAGCGGGGACACAGATACGCAGTATTTT

v_call: TRBV6-6
d_call: -
clone_size: -
j_call: TRBJ2-7
cdr3_aa: CASNLAGAYEQYF
cdr3_nt: TGTGCCAGCAATCTGGCGGGCGCCTACGAGCAGTACTTC

v_call: TRBV19
d_call: -
clone_size: few
j_call: TRBJ1-2
cdr3_aa: CASSSPGRGHYGYTF
cdr3_nt: TGTGCCAGTAGTTCCCCAGGACGGGGGCACTATGGCTACACCTTC

v_call: TRBV7-6
d_call: -
clone_size: many
j_call: TRBJ2-1
cdr3_aa: CASSLDTGSYNEQFF
cdr3_nt: TGTGCCAGCAGCTTAGATACAGGTTCCTACAATGAGCAGTTCTTC

v_call: TRBV5-1
d_call: TRBD1
clone_size: -
j_call: TRBJ2-7
cdr3_aa: CASSWDPGQLSYEQYF
cdr3_nt: TGCGCCAGCAGCTGGGATCCGGGACAGCTCTCCTACGAGCAGTACTTC

v_call: TRBV6-6
d_call: -
clone_size: -
j_call: TRBJ2-7
cdr3_aa: CASGQSYEQYF
cdr3_nt: TGTGCCAGTGGACAGAGTTACGAGCAGTACTTC

v_call: TRBV5-4
d_call: -
clone_size: -
j_call: TRBJ1-2
cdr3_aa: CASSSIRSYGYTF
cdr3_nt: TGTGCCAGCAGCTCCATTAGGAGCTATGGCTACACCTTC

v_call: TRBV6-5
d_call: -
clone_size: -
j_call: TRBJ2-7
cdr3_aa: CASSYDFAYEQYF
cdr3_nt: TGTGCCAGCAGTTACGACTTCGCCTACGAGCAGTACTTC

v_call: TRBV7-9
d_call: -
clone_size: -
j_call: TRBJ1-2
cdr3_aa: CASSLPRSYGYTF
cdr3_nt: TGTGCCAGCAGCTTACCCAGGTCGTATGGCTACACCTTC

v_call: TRBV2
d_call: TRBD2
clone_size: -
j_call: TRBJ2-1
cdr3_aa: CASSTPAGASNEQFF
cdr3_nt: TGTGCCAGCAGTACGCCAGCGGGGGCCTCCAATGAGCAGTTCTTC

v_call: TRBV7-2
d_call: -
clone_size: once
j_call: TRBJ2-5
cdr3_aa: CASSRPPIQETQYF
cdr3_nt: TGTGCCAGCAGCAGGCCTCCTATCCAAGAGACCCAGTACTTC

v_call: TRBV7-8
d_call: -
clone_size: -
j_call: TRBJ2-1
cdr3_aa: CASSLDAGINEQFF
cdr3_nt: TGTGCCAGCAGCTTAGACGCAGGGATCAATGAGCAGTTCTTC

v_call: TRBV29-1
d_call: -
clone_size: -
j_call: TRBJ2-3
cdr3_aa: CSSRASNTQYF
cdr3_nt: TGCAGCTCAAGGGCCAGTAATACGCAGTATTTT

v_call: TRBV19
d_call: -
clone_size: -
j_call: TRBJ1-4
cdr3_aa: CASSMGQDSNEKLFF
cdr3_nt: TGTGCCAGTAGTATGGGCCAGGACAGTAATGAAAAACTGTTTTTT